This TCR beta chain was captured in a study of vaccination and CD4 T cells after COVID-19. Study-wide context: Median time from second vaccine dose to sampling was less than 85 days (14 to 241).

The V end lost 7 bases, the J end lost 5 bases, and 18 bases lay between the germline ends. Germline assignment: CDR1 SNHLY and CDR2 FYNNEI. The CDR3 length is 16 residues. Sequencing of the DNA from cultured CD4+ T cells was carried out with the Oncomine TCR Beta short-read assay. TCRdb used MiXCR to reprocess the PCR reads, holding one entry per CDR3 protein. The repertoire includes approximately 12,000 distinct CDR3 sequences, 58% of them detected once, and roughly 26% sits in the top ten. Treatment of the sample: roughly 10-day PBMC culture with coronavirus spike peptide pools or control peptides (ViraFEST assay). Half of the medium was exchanged for fresh IL-2 medium, first on day 3 and then on day 7. This clonotype was seen a handful of times. What it binds is not known.

The sample taken for sequencing was CD4+ T cells from blood, cultured in vitro. This TCR came from a human donor who had recovered from COVID-19. V and J are TRBV2 and TRBJ1-6; no clear D gene. As DNA, the CDR3 is TGTGCCAGCATCGAAGGGAGTTTCGTTGATAATTCACCCCTCCACTTT. Protein: CASIEGSFVDNSPLHF.